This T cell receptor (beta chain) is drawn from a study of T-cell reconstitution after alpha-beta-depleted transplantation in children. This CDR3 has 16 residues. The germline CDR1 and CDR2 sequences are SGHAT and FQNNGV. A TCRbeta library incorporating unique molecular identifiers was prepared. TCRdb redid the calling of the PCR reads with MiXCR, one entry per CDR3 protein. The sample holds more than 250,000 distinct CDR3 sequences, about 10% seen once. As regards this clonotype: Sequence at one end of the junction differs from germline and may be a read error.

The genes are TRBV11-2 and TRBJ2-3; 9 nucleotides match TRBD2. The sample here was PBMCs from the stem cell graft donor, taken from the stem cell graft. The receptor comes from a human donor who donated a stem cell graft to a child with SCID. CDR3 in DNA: TGTGCCAGCAGCTCCTTAGCGGGGGTCGTAACAGATAGGCAGTATTTT. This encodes CASSSLAGVVTDRQYF.